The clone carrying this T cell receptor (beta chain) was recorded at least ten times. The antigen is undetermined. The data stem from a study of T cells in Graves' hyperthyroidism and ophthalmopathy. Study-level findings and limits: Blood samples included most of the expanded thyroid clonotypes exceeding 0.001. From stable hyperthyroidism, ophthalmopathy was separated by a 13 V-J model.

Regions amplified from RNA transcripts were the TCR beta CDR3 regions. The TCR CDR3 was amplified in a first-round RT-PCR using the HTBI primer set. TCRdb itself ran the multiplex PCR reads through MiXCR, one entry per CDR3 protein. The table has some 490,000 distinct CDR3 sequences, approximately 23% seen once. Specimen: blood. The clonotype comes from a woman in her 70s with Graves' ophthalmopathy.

The CDR3 coding sequence is TGTGCCAGCAGTTTCTCGTACACTGAAGCTTTCTTT. Its translation: CASSFSYTEAFF. The chain employs TRBV12-3 or TRBV12-4 and TRBJ1-1; no definite D call. CDR3 size: 12 residues. V lost 3 bases and J lost 3, with 5 bases in between.